Listed below are T cell receptor beta chains from one sample, sequenced in a study of blood T cells in healthy people across ages. TCRdb used MiXCR to reprocess the 5' RACE reads, holding one entry per CDR3 protein. The sample lists approximately 1,700,000 distinct CDR3 sequences; about two fifths were seen once. The sequencing input was blood. The receptor set was obtained from a human donor in good health. Each CDR3 is given with its conserved first and last residue. A D gene is named only where the DNA matches it firmly. Clone size is shown for a subset of rows, as once, few, many or a class of expanded clone.

j_call v_call d_call clone_size cdr3_aa cdr3_nt
TRBJ2-3 TRBV29-1 NA NA CSSQKGRGLGTDTQYF TGCAGCTCCCAGAAGGGGCGGGGGCTAGGCACAGATACGCAGTATTTT
TRBJ2-6 TRBV25-1 TRBD2 few CASSEPGGSGANVLTF TGTGCCAGCAGTGAACCAGGCGGGAGTGGGGCCAACGTCCTGACTTTC
TRBJ2-1 TRBV5-1 TRBD1 NA CAGSITGDGYNEQFF TGCGCCGGCAGCATCACAGGGGATGGTTACAATGAGCAGTTCTTC
TRBJ2-2 TRBV7-2 TRBD1 few CASSRSTGADSGELFF TGTGCCAGCAGCCGCTCGACAGGGGCGGATTCCGGGGAGCTGTTTTTT
TRBJ1-1 TRBV29-1 NA few CSVESGNMNTEAFF TGCAGCGTTGAATCGGGAAACATGAACACTGAAGCTTTCTTT
TRBJ2-7 TRBV5-6 NA few CASSLGAVNEQYF TGTGCCAGCAGCTTGGGCGCGGTCAACGAGCAGTACTTC
TRBJ2-5 TRBV12-3/TRBV12-4 NA NA CASSQWGGHRYF TGTGCCAGCAGTCAATGGGGGGGACACAGGTACTTC
TRBJ1-1 TRBV29-1 NA NA CSVEDQVGTEAFF TGCAGCGTCGAAGACCAGGTGGGCACTGAAGCTTTCTTT
TRBJ2-7 TRBV9 NA NA CARSPLLTFYEQYF TGTGCCAGATCCCCCCTTCTGACATTCTACGAGCAGTACTTC
TRBJ2-1 TRBV4-3 TRBD2 NA CASSQEGTSGEYNEQFF TGCGCCAGCAGCCAAGAAGGGACTAGCGGGGAATACAATGAGCAGTTCTTC
TRBJ2-2 TRBV12-3/TRBV12-4 NA NA CASTGGQTNTGELFF TGTGCCAGCACCGGGGGACAGACCAACACCGGGGAGCTGTTTTTT
TRBJ2-5 TRBV20-1 TRBD1 NA CSARDPPGPRTGSQETQYF TGCAGTGCTAGAGATCCCCCCGGACCACGGACAGGGAGTCAAGAGACCCAGTACTTC
TRBJ1-5 TRBV7-2 NA NA CASSPNNQSQHF TGTGCCAGCAGCCCGAACAATCAGTCCCAGCATTTT
TRBJ2-5 TRBV28 TRBD2 few CASSILAGPQETQYF TGTGCCAGCAGTATCCTAGCGGGGCCCCAAGAGACCCAGTACTTC
TRBJ2-1 TRBV7-2 NA NA CASSLAVAGPSYNEQFF TGTGCCAGCAGCTTAGCGGTGGCAGGGCCCTCCTACAATGAGCAGTTCTTC
TRBJ2-7 TRBV7-9 NA once CASSYDWQGQYF TGTGCCAGCAGCTACGACTGGCAGGGGCAGTACTTC
TRBJ2-1 TRBV12-3/TRBV12-4 NA few CASSLGTGFGQFF TGTGCCAGCAGTTTAGGGACTGGATTTGGGCAGTTCTTC
TRBJ1-3 TRBV4-3 NA NA CASSYGRGSGNTIYF TGCGCCAGCAGCTACGGCAGGGGTTCGGGAAACACCATATATTTT
TRBJ2-7 TRBV20-1 NA few CSARDISYNEQYF TGCAGTGCTAGAGATATCAGTTACAATGAGCAGTACTTC
TRBJ2-7 TRBV20-1 NA NA CSPTQGSDEQYF TGCAGTCCAACTCAGGGGTCCGATGAGCAGTACTTC
TRBJ1-6 TRBV7-2 NA NA CASSLEIRVVSPLHF TGTGCCAGCAGCTTAGAGATACGGGTCGTATCACCCCTCCACTTT
TRBJ1-6 TRBV7-9 NA few CASGLEGAAPLHF TGTGCCAGCGGCTTAGAGGGTGCGGCACCCCTCCACTTT
TRBJ1-2 TRBV12-3/TRBV12-4 NA NA CASSFGQHGYTF TGTGCCAGCAGTTTTGGGCAGCACGGCTACACCTTC
TRBJ2-5 TRBV21-1 NA NA CASSITQYF TGTGCCAGCAGCATAACCCAGTACTTC
TRBJ1-2 TRBV28 NA many CASSSDSYGYTF TGTGCCAGCAGCTCGGACAGCTATGGCTACACCTTC
TRBJ2-5 TRBV6-5 TRBD2 NA CASSYRAGGQETQYF TGTGCCAGCAGTTACCGAGCGGGGGGGCAAGAGACCCAGTACTTC
TRBJ1-1 TRBV7-9 NA NA CASGPPGLAEAFF TGTGCCAGCGGCCCACCAGGGTTGGCTGAAGCTTTCTTT
TRBJ2-1 TRBV4-2 NA NA CASSPTRVNEQFF TGTGCCAGCAGCCCGACCAGGGTGAATGAGCAGTTCTTC
TRBJ1-4 TRBV6-5 NA NA CASSSYRTNEKLFF TGTGCCAGCAGTTCCTATCGGACTAATGAAAAACTGTTTTTT
TRBJ2-6 TRBV7-2 NA NA CASSLEGGYISLTF TGTGCCAGCAGCTTAGAGGGGGGGTACATCAGCCTGACTTTC
TRBJ1-2 TRBV7-3 NA NA CASSLNGGSDYGYTF TGTGCCAGCAGCTTAAATGGGGGGTCGGACTATGGCTACACCTTC
TRBJ2-1 TRBV11-2 NA few CASSSDHVYNEQFF TGTGCCAGCAGCTCCGACCATGTTTACAATGAGCAGTTCTTC
TRBJ2-3 TRBV5-1 TRBD1 NA CASSFRGDRGLADTQYF TGCGCCAGCAGCTTCCGGGGGGACAGGGGATTGGCAGATACGCAGTATTTT
TRBJ2-1 TRBV7-3 TRBD1 few CASSYTGTGAYNEQFF TGTGCCAGCAGCTACACCGGGACAGGGGCCTACAATGAGCAGTTCTTC
TRBJ2-6 TRBV4-2 TRBD1 NA CASRLSAAGGSSGANVLTF TGTGCCAGCAGACTCTCTGCGGCAGGGGGCTCTTCTGGGGCCAACGTCCTGACTTTC
TRBJ2-1 TRBV20-1 TRBD2 NA CSARDHLAVFDNEQFF TGCAGTGCTAGAGATCATCTAGCGGTATTCGACAATGAGCAGTTCTTC
TRBJ1-2 TRBV4-1 NA few CASSQPTGTSPGNYGYTF TGCGCCAGCAGCCAGCCCACCGGGACATCCCCCGGGAACTATGGCTACACCTTC
TRBJ2-3 TRBV7-2 NA few CASSASSPVRNTQYF TGTGCCAGCAGCGCCTCTAGCCCCGTTCGGAATACGCAGTATTTT
TRBJ2-7 TRBV20-1 TRBD2 NA CSANPSGAGGFHEQYF TGCAGTGCTAACCCCAGTGGAGCGGGGGGTTTCCACGAGCAGTACTTC
TRBJ2-7 TRBV7-9 NA NA CASAWSDSNYEQYF TGTGCCAGCGCATGGTCTGACAGCAACTACGAGCAGTACTTC
TRBJ2-7 TRBV28 TRBD1 NA CASSLQGEFYEQYF TGTGCCAGCAGTCTACAGGGGGAGTTCTACGAGCAGTACTTC
TRBJ2-5 TRBV20-1 NA NA CSARAAIQETQYF TGCAGTGCTAGAGCAGCTATCCAAGAGACCCAGTACTTC
TRBJ2-1 TRBV11-1 TRBD1 NA CASSLFAGQGRFF TGTGCCAGCAGCTTATTTGCGGGACAGGGGAGGTTCTTC
TRBJ2-3 TRBV12-3/TRBV12-4 NA few CASSHGAADTQYF TGTGCCAGCAGTCATGGGGCGGCAGATACGCAGTATTTT
TRBJ1-2 TRBV29-1 NA once CSVGPLGGYTF TGCAGCGTTGGCCCCCTAGGTGGCTACACCTTC
TRBJ1-3 TRBV7-2 NA NA CASSPLGAGNTIYF TGTGCCAGCAGCCCTTTGGGGGCTGGAAACACCATATATTTT
TRBJ2-1 TRBV3-1 TRBD2 NA CASSQGLEGEQFF TGTGCCAGCAGCCAGGGACTAGAGGGTGAGCAGTTCTTC
TRBJ2-5 TRBV14 NA NA CASSQDEQNQETQYF TGTGCCAGCAGCCAAGATGAACAGAACCAAGAGACCCAGTACTTC
TRBJ2-5 TRBV24-1 NA few CATSDLRETQYF TGTGCCACCAGTGATTTGCGGGAGACCCAGTACTTC
TRBJ1-1 TRBV4-3 NA NA CASSHGLAEGTEAFF TGCGCCAGCAGCCACGGGTTAGCGGAGGGGACTGAAGCTTTCTTT
TRBJ1-5 TRBV20-1 NA NA CSARGTVYRPQHF TGCAGTGCTAGAGGGACGGTGTATCGGCCCCAGCATTTT
TRBJ2-1 TRBV5-1 TRBD2 NA CASRVASGGSHSSYNEQFF TGCGCCAGCAGGGTGGCTAGCGGGGGGAGCCATAGCTCCTACAATGAGCAGTTCTTC
TRBJ2-1 TRBV10-3 TRBD1 NA CAISGDRDNEQFF TGTGCCATCAGTGGTGACAGGGACAATGAGCAGTTCTTC
TRBJ1-1 TRBV20-1 NA NA CSATRANTEAFF TGCAGTGCCACCCGGGCAAACACTGAAGCTTTCTTT
TRBJ1-2 TRBV7-6 NA NA CASGHIGPNPHYTF TGTGCCAGCGGCCACATCGGACCGAACCCCCACTACACCTTC
TRBJ1-1 TRBV28 NA NA CASRDLREESTEAFF TGTGCCAGCAGAGACCTCAGGGAAGAGAGCACTGAAGCTTTCTTT
TRBJ1-4 TRBV4-2 TRBD1 NA CASSPKRTGVNEKLFF TGTGCCAGCAGCCCAAAGCGAACAGGGGTAAATGAAAAACTGTTTTTT
TRBJ2-1 TRBV19 NA few CASSPRTARQFF TGTGCCAGTAGTCCGAGGACGGCCCGGCAGTTCTTC